The 2 T cell receptor beta chains below were found in one sample sequenced in a study of cytomegalovirus exposure and HLA in healthy donors. With 60 Vbeta and 13 Jbeta primers, the PCR was carried out. Profiling relied on immunoSEQ multiplex PCR, and the TCRdb table lists in-frame clones only, not all of them. The sample has about 200,000 clones; around nine tenths are singletons. The specimen sequenced was PBMCs. Receptor source: a woman aged 18 to 35 in good health and CMV-seronegative.

This rearrangement joins TRBV5-8 to TRBJ2-7; possibly TRBD2 for D (5 bases). V was shortened by 0 bases and J by 6 bases, with 13 bases between the two germline ends. Germline V gene data show CDR1 as SGHTS and CDR2 as YDEGEE. There are 14 residues in the CDR3. The CDR3 loop is CASSLVRLSGEQYF. In DNA form, the CDR3 reads TGTGCCAGCAGCTTGGTACGTTTGAGCGGCGAGCAGTACTTC.

This rearrangement joins TRBV7-9 to TRBJ1-4; no reliable D call. The CDR3 contains 16 residues. Germline assignment: CDR1 SEHNR and CDR2 FQNEAQ (reference sequence). The V end was cut by 4 bases, the J end by 5 bases, with 17 bases between. CDR3 in DNA: TGTGCCAGCAGCTCCCACCTGGGAGAGATCAATGAAAAACTGTTTTTT. Protein sequence: CASSSHLGEINEKLFF.